This record covers a single TCR beta chain. Authors' analysis steps: Researchers report that nucleated cell counts were estimated from reference gene primer amplification. The protocol was immunoSEQ multiplex PCR, while the TCRdb copy is restricted to in-frame clones and leaves out a portion. That table furnishes V, J and clone size, whereas the DNA furnished D and trimming. The sample lists about 210,000 clones, roughly four fifths occurring once. V was shortened by 8 bases and J by 4 bases, with 9 bases between the two germline ends. This CDR3 has 11 amino acids. These data are taken from a study of blood T cell repertoires in COVID-19.

Sequencing used peripheral blood. This chain joins TRBV12-3 or TRBV12-4 and TRBJ2-7, with D possibly matching TRBD2 (6 bases). The sequence was obtained from a woman between 35 and 50 years old with acute or convalescent COVID-19. Written as DNA, the CDR3 is TGTGCCAGCGGGAGGAGTTACGAGCAGTACTTC. Translated, it gives CASGRSYEQYF.